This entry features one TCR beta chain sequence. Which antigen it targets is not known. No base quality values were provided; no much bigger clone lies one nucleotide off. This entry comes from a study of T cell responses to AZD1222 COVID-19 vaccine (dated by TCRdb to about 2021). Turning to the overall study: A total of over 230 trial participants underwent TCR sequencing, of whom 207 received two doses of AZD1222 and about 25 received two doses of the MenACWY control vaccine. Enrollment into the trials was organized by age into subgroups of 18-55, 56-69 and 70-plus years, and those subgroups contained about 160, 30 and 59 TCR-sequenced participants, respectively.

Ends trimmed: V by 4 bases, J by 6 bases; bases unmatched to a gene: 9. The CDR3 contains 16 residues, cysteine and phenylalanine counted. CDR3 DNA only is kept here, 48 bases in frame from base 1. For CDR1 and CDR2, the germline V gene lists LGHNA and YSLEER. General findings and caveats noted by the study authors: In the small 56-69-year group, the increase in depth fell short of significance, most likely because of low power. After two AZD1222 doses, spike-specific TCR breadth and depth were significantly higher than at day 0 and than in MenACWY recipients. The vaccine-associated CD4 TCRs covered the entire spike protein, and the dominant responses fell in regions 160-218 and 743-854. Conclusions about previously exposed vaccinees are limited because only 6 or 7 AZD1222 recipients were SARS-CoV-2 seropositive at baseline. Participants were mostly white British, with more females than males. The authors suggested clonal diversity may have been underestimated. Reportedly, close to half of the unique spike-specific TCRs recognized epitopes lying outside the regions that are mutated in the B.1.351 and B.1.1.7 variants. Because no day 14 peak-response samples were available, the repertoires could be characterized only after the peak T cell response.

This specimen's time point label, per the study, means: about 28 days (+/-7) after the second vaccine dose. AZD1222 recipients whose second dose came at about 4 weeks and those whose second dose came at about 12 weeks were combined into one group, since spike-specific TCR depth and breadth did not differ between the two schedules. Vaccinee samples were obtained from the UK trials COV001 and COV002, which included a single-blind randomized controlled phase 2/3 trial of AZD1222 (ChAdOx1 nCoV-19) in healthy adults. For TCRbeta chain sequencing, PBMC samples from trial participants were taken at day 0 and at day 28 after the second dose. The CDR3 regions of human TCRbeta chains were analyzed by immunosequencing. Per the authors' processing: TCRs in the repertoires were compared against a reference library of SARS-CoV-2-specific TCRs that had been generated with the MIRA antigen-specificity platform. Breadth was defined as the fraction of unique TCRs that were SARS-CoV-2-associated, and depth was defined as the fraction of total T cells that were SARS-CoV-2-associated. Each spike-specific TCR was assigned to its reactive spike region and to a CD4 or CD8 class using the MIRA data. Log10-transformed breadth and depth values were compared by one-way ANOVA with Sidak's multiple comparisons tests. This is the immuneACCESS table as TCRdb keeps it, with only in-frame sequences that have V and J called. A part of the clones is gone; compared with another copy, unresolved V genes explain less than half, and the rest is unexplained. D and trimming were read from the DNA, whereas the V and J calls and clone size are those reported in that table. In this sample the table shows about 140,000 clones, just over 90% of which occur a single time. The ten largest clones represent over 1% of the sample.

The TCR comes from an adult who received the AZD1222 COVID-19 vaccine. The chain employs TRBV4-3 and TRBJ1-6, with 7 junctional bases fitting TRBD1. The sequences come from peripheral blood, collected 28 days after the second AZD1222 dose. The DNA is TGCGCCAGCAGCCCCACGACAGGGACGAGTAATTCACCCCTCCACTTT. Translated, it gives CASSPTTGTSNSPLHF.